A single sample gave rise to the 29 T cell receptor beta chains below, sequenced in a study of CD8 T cells in Susac syndrome. RNA totalling about 0.45 to 1 ug underwent reverse transcription with random hexamers. MiXCR was run by TCRdb on the immunoSEQ multiplex PCR reads, yielding one entry per CDR3 protein. This table has more than 150,000 distinct CDR3 sequences, just under 97% appearing once. Sequenced: CD8+ T cells from PBMCs. The receptors stem from a human donor with multiple sclerosis.

The chain uses TRBV30 and TRBJ2-1; D unclear. The CDR3 has 11 amino acids. Germline V lookup: CDR1 GTSNPN, CDR2 SVGIG (reference sequence). Trimming pared 0 bases from V and 10 bases from J, leaving 7 bases between. The CDR3 bases are TGTGCCTGGAGTGTAATCGGAGAGCAGTTCTTC. Amino acid sequence: CAWSVIGEQFF.

J is TRBJ2-7 and V is TRBV5-6, with D perhaps matching TRBD1 (5 bases). CDR1 SGHDT and CDR2 YYEEEE come from the germline V gene. V was shortened by 4 bases and J by 6 bases, with 17 bases between the two germline ends. This CDR3 region has 14 residues. CDR3 residues: CASSPGQGFSEQYV. CDR3 DNA sequence: TGTGCCAGCAGCCCGGGTCAGGGATTTAGCGAGCAGTACGTC.

The chain joins TRBV6-2 or TRBV6-3 to TRBJ2-7; TRBD2 aligns across 9 bases. There are 14 residues in the CDR3. J lost 3 bases, V lost 5 bases, and 5 bases had no gene match. Germline V CDR1 and CDR2: MNHEY, SVGEGT. The CDR3 bases are TGTGCCAGCAGTGAGCGGGGGGCGATCTACGAGCAGTACGTC. It yields the protein CASSERGAIYEQYV.

The chain recombines TRBV3-1 with TRBJ2-5; 11 positions match TRBD2. V lost 5 bases and J lost 2; bases outside the gene matches: 4. Germline CDR1 and CDR2: LGHDT and YNNKEL (reference sequence). This CDR3 has 15 residues. CDR3: CASSLRLAGQETQYF. The CDR3 nucleotides are TGTGCCAGCAGCTTGCGACTAGCGGGGCAAGAGACCCAGTACTTC.

This clonotype showed up just once. V usage is TRBV20-1 and J usage is TRBJ2-1, with 10 positions matching TRBD2. The CDR3 has 16 amino acids. Trimming took 2 bases from V and 0 from J; bases not matched to a gene: 4. Per germline, CDR1 DFQATT and CDR2 SNEGSKA (reference sequence). CDR3 in DNA: TGCAGTGCTAGACCTTCTAGCGGGAGCTCCTACAATGAGCAGTTCTTC. Its protein product is CSARPSSGSSYNEQFF.

This clonotype was seen a handful of times. The V and J genes are TRBV13 and TRBJ2-3; TRBD1 might be the D (5 bases). Looked up from germline, CDR1 is PRHDT and CDR2 is FYEKMQ (reference sequence). Trimming took off 5 bases at V and 2 bases at J, with 14 bases between the two ends. The CDR3 covers 15 residues. The CDR3 loop reads CASSGAGSFTDTQYF. CDR3 nucleotides: TGTGCCAGCAGCGGGGCAGGGTCCTTCACAGATACGCAGTATTTT.

In this sample, this clonotype turned up once. The rearrangement uses TRBV5-1 and TRBJ2-5; 8 bases line up with TRBD1. Per the germline V gene, CDR1 is SGHRS and CDR2 is YFSETQ. The CDR3 runs to 14 residues. V gave up 4 bases and J gave up 1 base; unmatched junction bases: 3. The DNA of the CDR3 is TGCGCCAGCAGCACAACAGGGGGCCAAGAGACCCAGTACTTC. It translates to CASSTTGGQETQYF. Using reference TRBV5-1 and TRBJ2-5 for the parts outside the CDR3, the full variable domain is KAGVTQTPRYLIKTRGQQVTLSCSPISGHRSVSWYQQTPGQGLQFLFEYFSETQRNKGNFPGRFSGRQFSNSRSEMNVSTLELGDSALYLCASSTTGGQETQYFGPGTRLLVL.

The rearrangement uses TRBV18 and TRBJ2-4, with D tentatively TRBD1 (6 bases). Between the trimmed V and J ends, which lost 4 bases and 0 bases, there was a span of 13 bases. The CDR3 extends over 16 amino acids. Germline-derived CDR1 and CDR2 are KGHSH and LQKENI. CDR3 residues: CASSLDRVIAKNIQYF. In nucleotides, the CDR3 is TGTGCCAGCTCACTGGACAGAGTCATAGCCAAAAACATTCAGTACTTC.

The J gene is TRBJ2-2, the V gene TRBV12-3 or TRBV12-4; D ambiguous. Trimming took off 5 bases at V and 6 bases at J, with 13 bases between the two ends. The CDR3 consists of 14 residues. This CDR3 reads CASSRSTVPGELFF. The CDR3 region has the DNA TGTGCCAGCAGTAGGAGTACCGTTCCCGGGGAGCTGTTTTTT.

The V gene is TRBV3-1, the J gene TRBJ2-5, with 9 bases identical to TRBD1. The trim removed 4 bases at V and 5 bases at J, leaving 8 bases unmatched. This CDR3 has 15 amino acids. Germline CDR1 is LGHDT and CDR2 is YNNKEL (reference sequence). The CDR3 region is CASSPWTGEGETQYF. CDR3 in DNA: TGTGCCAGCAGCCCATGGACAGGGGAAGGTGAGACCCAGTACTTC.

The V gene is TRBV4-1, the J gene TRBJ2-3; the D is unclear. Per the germline V gene, CDR1 is MGHRA and CDR2 is YSYEKL. V lost 4 bases to trimming and J lost 0 bases, with 11 bases between them. The CDR3 runs 15 residues. The CDR3 is CASSRRALSTDTQYF. CDR3 in DNA: TGCGCCAGCAGCCGCCGGGCTCTTAGCACAGATACGCAGTATTTT.

The gene calls are TRBV29-1 and TRBJ2-1; D is unclear. V was pared by 6 bases and J by 7 bases, with 22 bases between. Germline CDR1 reads SQVTM; CDR2 reads ANQGSEA. The CDR3 extends over 15 amino acids. Here the CDR3 DNA reads TGCAGCGTCTTTCTACTGAACATTCTACAAAATGAGCAGTTCTTC. Its translation: CSVFLLNILQNEQFF.

The rearrangement links TRBV29-1 to TRBJ2-1; D is perhaps TRBD2 (7 bases). Germline V gene data show CDR1 as SQVTM and CDR2 as ANQGSEA. The CDR3 is 14 amino acids. V lost 4 bases and J lost 3, with 13 bases in between. The CDR3 region has the DNA TGCAGCGTTGTAGGGGGGGCCAGCTACAATGAGCAGTTCTTC. Protein sequence: CSVVGGASYNEQFF.

The chain links TRBV7-9 to TRBJ1-6; D gene unclear. V shed 5 bases and J shed 5 bases, with 16 bases lying between them. Germline CDR1 and CDR2: SEHNR and FQNEAQ (reference sequence). CDR3 size: 16 residues. This CDR3 reads CASSGTTGDDNSPLHF. CDR3 in DNA: TGTGCCAGCAGCGGAACGACGGGAGATGATAATTCACCCCTCCACTTT.

This chain uses TRBV3-1 with TRBJ2-1; 7 positions agree with TRBD1. The length of the CDR3 is 15 residues. Trimming removed 0 bases from V and 4 bases from J; junction bases left unmatched: 3. Germline V CDR1 and CDR2: LGHDT, YNNKEL (reference sequence). This chain's CDR3 is CASSQDQGQYNEQFF. The CDR3 coding sequence is TGTGCCAGCAGCCAAGACCAGGGACAGTACAATGAGCAGTTCTTC.

The chain has TRBV7-2 and TRBJ2-3, with 10 bases that match TRBD2. CDR3 size: 18 residues. The trim removed 2 bases at V and 0 bases at J, leaving 8 bases unmatched. Germline lookup yields CDR1 SGHTA and CDR2 FQGNSA. Here the CDR3 reads CASSLPASGGPSTDTQYF. CDR3 in DNA: TGTGCCAGCAGCTTACCGGCTAGCGGGGGCCCGAGCACAGATACGCAGTATTTT. Full variable domain (missing parts from reference TRBV7-2 and TRBJ2-3): GAGVSQSPSNKVTEKGKDVELRCDPISGHTALYWYRQSLGQGLEFLIYFQGNSAPDKSGLPSDRFSAERTGGSVSTLTIQRTQQEDSAVYLCASSLPASGGPSTDTQYFGPGTRLTVL.

This clonotype was counted a single time. The chain links TRBV28 to TRBJ2-7; tentative D call: TRBD2 (5 bases). Per the germline V gene, CDR1 is MDHEN and CDR2 is SYDVKM. This CDR3 comprises 12 residues. Trimming removed 6 bases at V and 7 bases at J, with 13 bases between. CDR3 sequence reads: CASSPGSQEQYF. DNA for the CDR3: TGTGCCAGCAGCCCGGGGTCCCAGGAGCAGTACTTC.

The rearrangement links TRBV5-4 to TRBJ2-1; 10 nucleotides line up with TRBD1. Per germline, CDR1 SGHNT and CDR2 YYREEE (reference sequence). CDR3 size: 15 residues. The V and J ends lost 4 bases and 6 bases, in that order; junction bases with no gene match: 7. Here the CDR3 DNA reads TGTGCCAGCAGCCCCTCCCGGACAGGGGGCAATGAGCAGTTCTTC. Residues: CASSPSRTGGNEQFF.

CDR3 nucleotide sequence: TGTGCCGGACCCCCCCAGGGGTACCAAGAGACCCAGTACTTC. The encoded protein is CAGPPQGYQETQYF. The chain links TRBV6-9 to TRBJ2-5, with a weak D call TRBD1 (6 bases). Germline CDR1 reads MNHGY; CDR2 reads SVAAGI. The CDR3 covers 14 residues. Trimming stripped 11 bases from V and 0 bases from J, with 16 bases between.

This chain connects TRBV30 to TRBJ2-3, with TRBD2 identical over 7 bases. This CDR3 contains 15 residues. V lost 0 bases to trimming and J lost 5 bases; unmatched junction nucleotides: 8. The V gene's germline CDR1 is GTSNPN and CDR2 SVGIG (reference sequence). The CDR3 DNA reads as TGTGCCTGGAGTGTATGGGGGGGAGAGGGAGATACGCAGTATTTT. Encoded protein: CAWSVWGGEGDTQYF.

This chain uses TRBV13 with TRBJ2-3; tentative D call: TRBD1 (5 bases). There are 16 residues in the CDR3. V was trimmed by 8 bases and J by 2 bases, leaving 20 bases between them. Per the germline V gene, CDR1 is PRHDT and CDR2 is FYEKMQ (reference sequence). CDR3: CASALLGALSTDTQYF. As DNA, the CDR3 is TGTGCCAGCGCCCTCCTTGGGGCGCTTTCCACAGATACGCAGTATTTT.

CDR3 coding DNA: TGTGCCTGGAACCCAGGGGACCTTTCCTACGAGCAGTACTTC. It yields the protein CAWNPGDLSYEQYF. The J gene is TRBJ2-7, the V gene TRBV30; tentatively, D is TRBD1 (6 bases). The germline CDR1 and CDR2 sequences are GTSNPN and SVGIG (reference sequence). The CDR3 is made up of 14 amino acids. Trimming took 4 bases from V and 1 from J, leaving 14 bases between them.

A few counts support this clonotype. This rearrangement joins TRBV12-3 or TRBV12-4 to TRBJ1-5; D gene uncertain. The V and J ends lost 5 bases and 6 bases respectively, with 8 bases between them. The length of the CDR3 is 12 residues. The CDR3 nucleotides are TGTGCCAGCAGTCCCGGGAGTCAGCCCCAGCATTTT. Translated: CASSPGSQPQHF.

This rearrangement joins TRBV11-1 to TRBJ1-1; possibly TRBD1 for D (5 bases). V gave up 2 bases and J gave up 3 bases, with 10 bases separating them. CDR3 length: 14 amino acids. CDR1 and CDR2 (germline): SGHAT, FQDESV (reference sequence). This chain's CDR3 is CASSLLGRDTEAFF. CDR3 coding DNA: TGTGCCAGCAGCTTACTGGGCAGGGACACTGAAGCTTTCTTT.

The genes are TRBV29-1 and TRBJ2-4, with D possibly called TRBD1 or TRBD2 (5 bases each). The CDR3 extends over 12 amino acids. Germline V gene sequence: CDR1 SQVTM, CDR2 ANQGSEA. V gave up 4 bases and J gave up 5 bases, with 9 bases separating them. CDR3 sequence reads: CSVVGTQNIQYF. The DNA of the CDR3 is TGCAGCGTTGTAGGGACCCAAAACATTCAGTACTTC.

The chain uses TRBV30 and TRBJ2-7; D remains unclear. The CDR3 covers 12 residues. With 1 base removed from V and 6 bases from J, the gap between germline ends came to 10 bases. Germline CDR1 GTSNPN, CDR2 SVGIG (reference sequence). The CDR3 loop is CAWSEVGSEQYF. CDR3 DNA sequence: TGTGCCTGGAGTGAGGTGGGAAGCGAGCAGTACTTC.

This clonotype was seen a single time. The chain is built from TRBV20-1 and TRBJ1-2; no clear D. Trimming pared 0 bases from V and 4 bases from J, leaving 18 bases between. Germline V CDR1 and CDR2: DFQATT, SNEGSKA (reference sequence). CDR3 length: 16 amino acids. CDR3 in amino acids: CSARDRIGSTGYGYTF. CDR3 DNA sequence: TGCAGTGCTAGAGATAGGATTGGGAGTACTGGCTATGGCTACACCTTC.

The V gene is TRBV30, the J gene TRBJ2-1, with TRBD1 as a possible D gene (5 bases). The CDR3 totals 14 residues. V lost 2 bases, J lost 0 bases, and 8 bases lay in between. Germline CDR1 GTSNPN, CDR2 SVGIG (reference sequence). In nucleotides, the CDR3 is TGTGCCTGGAGTCAAAGGGGCTCCTACAATGAGCAGTTCTTC. Encoded protein: CAWSQRGSYNEQFF.

The chain recombines TRBV6-2 or TRBV6-3 with TRBJ2-1, with D possibly being TRBD2 (6 bases). Trimming shortened V by 10 bases and J by 0 bases, and 16 bases separated the two germline ends. The germline CDR1 and CDR2 sequences are MNHEY and SVGEGT. The CDR3 is 15 amino acids. The CDR3 loop is CATEGRGFSYNEQFF. CDR3 DNA sequence: TGTGCCACTGAGGGGCGGGGCTTCTCCTACAATGAGCAGTTCTTC.